Listed here is a single TCR beta chain. The antigen remains undetermined. Alongside CTLA-4 blockade with ipilimumab, patients with chemo-refractory metastatic non-small-cell lung cancer received focal radiation. The CDR3 sequence is 16 residues long. Germline-derived CDR1 and CDR2 are LGHNA and YSLEER. Trimming removed 3 bases from V and 0 bases from J, with 12 bases in between. The data are from a study of radiotherapy plus CTLA-4 blockade in lung cancer. As for the study in general: The study recorded objective responses in about 20% of patients and disease control in approximately 29%.

Study-level results: Subsequent to radiotherapy plus ipilimumab, tumor-derived TCR clones underwent expansion in blood. In blood, early T cell clone dynamics reportedly predicted response best, together with interferon-beta.

The repertoire was sequenced with immunoSEQ multiplex PCR; TCRdb's copy has only in-frame clones and lacks some. Found here are tens of thousands of clones, 70% to 90% of them singletons; the top ten hold more than 2%. This chain connects TRBV4-3 to TRBJ2-1; TRBD2 is a possible D gene (5 bases). The source was peripheral blood, collected from a patient treated with radiotherapy plus ipilimumab. The sequence was collected from a human donor with non-small cell lung cancer who had a partial response to radiotherapy plus ipilimumab. DNA of the CDR3: TGCGCCAGCAGCCACCTAGCATTGAGCTCCTACAATGAGCAGTTCTTC. This codes for CASSHLALSSYNEQFF.